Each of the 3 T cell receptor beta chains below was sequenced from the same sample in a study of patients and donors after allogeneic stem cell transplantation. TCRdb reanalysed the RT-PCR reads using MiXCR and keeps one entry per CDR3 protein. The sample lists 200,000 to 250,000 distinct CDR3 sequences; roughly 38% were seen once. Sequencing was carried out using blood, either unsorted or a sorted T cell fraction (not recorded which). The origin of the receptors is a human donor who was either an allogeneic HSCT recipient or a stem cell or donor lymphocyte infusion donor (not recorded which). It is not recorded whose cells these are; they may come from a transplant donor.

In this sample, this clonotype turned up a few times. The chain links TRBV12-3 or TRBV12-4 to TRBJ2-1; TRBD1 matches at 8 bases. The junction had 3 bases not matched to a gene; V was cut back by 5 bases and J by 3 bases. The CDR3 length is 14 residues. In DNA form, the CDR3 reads TGTGCCAGCAGTCGAGGACAGGGCTACAATGAGCAGTTCTTC. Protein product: CASSRGQGYNEQFF.

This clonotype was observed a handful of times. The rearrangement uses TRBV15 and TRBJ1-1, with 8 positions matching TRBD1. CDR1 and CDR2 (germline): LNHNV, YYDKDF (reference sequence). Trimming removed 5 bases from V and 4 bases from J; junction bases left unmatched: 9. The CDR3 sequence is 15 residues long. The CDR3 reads CATSLRTGLRTEAFF. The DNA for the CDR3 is TGTGCCACCAGCCTCCGGACAGGGCTGCGCACTGAAGCTTTCTTT.

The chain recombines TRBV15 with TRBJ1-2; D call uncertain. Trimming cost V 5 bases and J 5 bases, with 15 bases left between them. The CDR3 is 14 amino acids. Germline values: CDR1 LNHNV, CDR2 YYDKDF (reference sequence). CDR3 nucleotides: TGTGCCACCAGCGCCCCTGGACGGACGTATGGCTACACCTTC. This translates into CATSAPGRTYGYTF. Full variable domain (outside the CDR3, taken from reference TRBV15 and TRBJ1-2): DAMVIQNPRYQVTQFGKPVTLSCSQTLNHNVMYWYQQKSSQAPKLLFHYYDKDFNNEADTPDNFQSRRPNTSFCFLDIRSPGLGDTAMYLCATSAPGRTYGYTFGSGTRLTVV.